This T cell receptor (beta chain) was captured by sequencing in a study of blood T cell repertoires in COVID-19. Germline V gives CDR1 SGHDN, CDR2 FVKESK. The V end lost 1 base, the J end lost 7 bases, and 13 bases lay between the germline ends. There are 15 residues in the CDR3. This table comes from immunoSEQ multiplex PCR, and its TCRdb copy is limited to in-frame clones, with some not included. The profile covers approximately 240,000 clones, with 80% to 85% appearing a single time and 3% taken by the ten largest. The sequenced sample consisted of peripheral blood. The chain combines TRBV14 with TRBJ2-2; a possible D gene is TRBD2 (5 bases). The TCR sequence derives from a woman younger than 45 who had recovered from COVID-19. The CDR3 sequence is CASSQVASSYGELFF. DNA of the CDR3: TGTGCCAGCAGCCAAGTGGCTAGCAGCTACGGGGAGCTGTTTTTT.